This T cell receptor (beta chain) was profiled in a study of T cell repertoires in cytomegalovirus infection. The V end was cut by 0 bases, the J end by 6 bases, with 7 bases between. Germline values: CDR1 SEHNR, CDR2 FQNEAQ (reference sequence). This CDR3 comprises 13 residues. TCRdb re-analysed the reads in MiXCR, keeping a single row per CDR3 protein. The sample records more than 95,000 distinct CDR3 sequences, 30% to 40% being singletons. On this clonotype itself: Its antigen is still unknown.

The chain is built from TRBV7-9 and TRBJ2-3, with D hard to call. This sample comprised CD8+ T cells from cultured PBMCs, obtained from culture after CMV antigen stimulation. The TCR was taken from a human donor in good health (CMV status not recorded). Some clones in this sample may be carry-over from other donors' samples. The DNA of the CDR3 is TGTGCCAGCAGCTTAGCGTCCGTTGATACGCAGTATTTT. Residues: CASSLASVDTQYF.